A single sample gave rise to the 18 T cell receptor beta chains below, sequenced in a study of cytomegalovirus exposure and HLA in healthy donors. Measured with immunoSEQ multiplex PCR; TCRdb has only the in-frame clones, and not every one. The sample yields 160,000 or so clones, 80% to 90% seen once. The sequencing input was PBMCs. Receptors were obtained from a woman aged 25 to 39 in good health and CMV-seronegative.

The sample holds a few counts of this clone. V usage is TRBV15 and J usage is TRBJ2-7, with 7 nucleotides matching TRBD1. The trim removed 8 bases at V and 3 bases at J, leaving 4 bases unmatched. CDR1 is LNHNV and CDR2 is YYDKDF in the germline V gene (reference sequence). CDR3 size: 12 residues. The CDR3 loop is CATGDSLYEQYF. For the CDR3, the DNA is TGTGCCACCGGGGACAGCCTCTACGAGCAGTACTTC.

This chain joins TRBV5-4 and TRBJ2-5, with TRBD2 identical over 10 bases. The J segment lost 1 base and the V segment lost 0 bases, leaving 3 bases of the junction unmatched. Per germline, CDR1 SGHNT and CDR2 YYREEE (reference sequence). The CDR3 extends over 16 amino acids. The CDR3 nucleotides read TGTGCCAGCAGCTTGGTTAGGACTAGCGGCCAAGAGACCCAGTACTTC. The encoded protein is CASSLVRTSGQETQYF.

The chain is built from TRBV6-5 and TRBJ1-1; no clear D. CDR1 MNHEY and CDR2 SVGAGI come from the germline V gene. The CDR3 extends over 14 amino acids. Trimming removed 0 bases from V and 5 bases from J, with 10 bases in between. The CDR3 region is CASSYSRSWTEAFF. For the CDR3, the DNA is TGTGCCAGCAGTTACTCGAGGTCTTGGACTGAAGCTTTCTTT.

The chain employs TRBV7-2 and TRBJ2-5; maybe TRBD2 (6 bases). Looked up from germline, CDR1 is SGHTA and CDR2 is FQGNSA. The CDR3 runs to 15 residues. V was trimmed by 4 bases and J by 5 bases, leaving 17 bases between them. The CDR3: CASSSQLALGETQYF. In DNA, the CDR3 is TGTGCCAGCAGCTCACAACTAGCTCTGGGGGAGACCCAGTACTTC. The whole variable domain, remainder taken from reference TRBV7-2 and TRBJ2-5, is GAGVSQSPSNKVTEKGKDVELRCDPISGHTALYWYRQSLGQGLEFLIYFQGNSAPDKSGLPSDRFSAERTGGSVSTLTIQRTQQEDSAVYLCASSSQLALGETQYFGPGTRLLVL.

The CDR3, as DNA: TGTGCCAGCAGCAAACCTACAGGGGACTATGGCTACACCTTC. Translated: CASSKPTGDYGYTF. J is TRBJ1-2 and V is TRBV2; 7 positions match TRBD1. V was clipped by 6 bases and J by 3 bases; unmatched bases: 7. CDR3 length: 14 residues. The germline V gene encodes CDR1 SNHLY and CDR2 FYNNEI.

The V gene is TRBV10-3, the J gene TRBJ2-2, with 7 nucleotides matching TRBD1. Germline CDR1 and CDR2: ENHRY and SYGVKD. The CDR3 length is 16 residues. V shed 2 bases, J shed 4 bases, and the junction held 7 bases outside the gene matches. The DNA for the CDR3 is TGTGCCATCAGTGAGAACAGGGGTGAAATCACCGGGGAGCTGTTTTTT. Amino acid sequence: CAISENRGEITGELFF.

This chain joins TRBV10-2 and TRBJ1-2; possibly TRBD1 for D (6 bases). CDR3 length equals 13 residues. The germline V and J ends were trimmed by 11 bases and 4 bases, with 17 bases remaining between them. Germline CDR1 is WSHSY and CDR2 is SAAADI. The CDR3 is CASTGYRSYGYTF. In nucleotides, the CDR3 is TGCGCCTCCACAGGGTACCGCTCCTATGGCTACACCTTC.

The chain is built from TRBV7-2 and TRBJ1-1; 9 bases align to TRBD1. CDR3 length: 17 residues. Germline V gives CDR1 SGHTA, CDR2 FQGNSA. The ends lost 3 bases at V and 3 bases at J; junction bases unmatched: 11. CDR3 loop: CASSLDRGFTSYTEAFF. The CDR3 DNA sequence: TGTGCCAGCAGCTTGGACAGGGGTTTTACATCGTACACTGAAGCTTTCTTT.

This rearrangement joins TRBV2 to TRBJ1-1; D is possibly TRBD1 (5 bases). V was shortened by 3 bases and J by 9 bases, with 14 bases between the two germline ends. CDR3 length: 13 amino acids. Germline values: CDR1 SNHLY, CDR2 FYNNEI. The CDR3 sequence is CASSEVWRGKAFF. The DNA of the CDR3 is TGTGCCAGCAGTGAGGTGTGGAGGGGAAAAGCTTTCTTT.

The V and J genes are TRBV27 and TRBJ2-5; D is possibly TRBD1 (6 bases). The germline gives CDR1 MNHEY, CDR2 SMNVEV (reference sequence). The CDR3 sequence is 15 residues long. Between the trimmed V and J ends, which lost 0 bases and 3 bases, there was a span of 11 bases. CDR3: CASSLSRGTEETQYF. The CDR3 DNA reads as TGTGCCAGCAGTTTATCGAGGGGGACGGAAGAGACCCAGTACTTC.

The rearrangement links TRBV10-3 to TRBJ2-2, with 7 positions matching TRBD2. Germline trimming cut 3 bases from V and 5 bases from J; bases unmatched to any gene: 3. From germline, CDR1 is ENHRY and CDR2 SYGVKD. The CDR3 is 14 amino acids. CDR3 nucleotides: TGTGCCATCAGTGACCTGGGGGGGACCGGGGAGCTGTTTTTT. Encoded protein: CAISDLGGTGELFF.

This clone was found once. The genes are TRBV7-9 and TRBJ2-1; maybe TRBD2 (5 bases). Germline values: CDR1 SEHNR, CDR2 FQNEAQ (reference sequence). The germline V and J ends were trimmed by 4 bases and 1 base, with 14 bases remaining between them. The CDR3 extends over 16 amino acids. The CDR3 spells CASSSQITGSYNEQFF. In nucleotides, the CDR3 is TGTGCCAGCAGCTCCCAAATAACGGGATCCTACAATGAGCAGTTCTTC.

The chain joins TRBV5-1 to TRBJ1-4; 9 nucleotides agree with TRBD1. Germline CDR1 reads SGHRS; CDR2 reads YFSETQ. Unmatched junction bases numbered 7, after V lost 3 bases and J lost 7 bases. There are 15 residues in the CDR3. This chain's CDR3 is CASSSPGQGFEKLFF. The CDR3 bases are TGCGCCAGCAGCTCGCCGGGACAGGGATTTGAAAAACTGTTTTTT.

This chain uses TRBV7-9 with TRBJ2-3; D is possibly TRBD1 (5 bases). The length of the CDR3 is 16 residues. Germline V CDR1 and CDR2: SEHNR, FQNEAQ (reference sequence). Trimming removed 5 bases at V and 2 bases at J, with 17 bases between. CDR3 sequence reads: CASSPATGPNTDTQYF. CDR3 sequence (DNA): TGTGCCAGCAGCCCCGCTACAGGACCGAACACAGATACGCAGTATTTT.

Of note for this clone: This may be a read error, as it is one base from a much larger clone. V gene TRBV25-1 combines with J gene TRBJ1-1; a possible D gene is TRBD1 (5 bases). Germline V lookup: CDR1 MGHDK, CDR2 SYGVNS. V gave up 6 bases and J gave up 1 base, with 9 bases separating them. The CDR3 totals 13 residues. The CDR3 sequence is CASSLTGNTEAFF. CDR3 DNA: TGTGCCAGCAGCTTAACAGGGAACACTGAAGCTTTCTTT.

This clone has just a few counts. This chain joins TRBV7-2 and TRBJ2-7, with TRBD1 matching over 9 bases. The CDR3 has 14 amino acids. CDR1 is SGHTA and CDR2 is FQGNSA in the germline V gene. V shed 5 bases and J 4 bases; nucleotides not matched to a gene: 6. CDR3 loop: CASSASTGGYEQYF. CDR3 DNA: TGTGCCAGCAGCGCTTCGACAGGGGGATACGAGCAGTACTTC. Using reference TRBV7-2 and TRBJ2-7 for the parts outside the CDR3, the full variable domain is GAGVSQSPSNKVTEKGKDVELRCDPISGHTALYWYRQSLGQGLEFLIYFQGNSAPDKSGLPSDRFSAERTGGSVSTLTIQRTQQEDSAVYLCASSASTGGYEQYFGPGTRLTVT.

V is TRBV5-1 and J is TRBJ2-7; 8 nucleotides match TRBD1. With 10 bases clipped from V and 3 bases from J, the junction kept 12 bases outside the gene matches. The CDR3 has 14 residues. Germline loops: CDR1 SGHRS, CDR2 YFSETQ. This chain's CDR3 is CACGTGTGLYEQYF. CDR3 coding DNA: TGCGCCTGCGGAACCGGGACAGGCCTCTACGAGCAGTACTTC.

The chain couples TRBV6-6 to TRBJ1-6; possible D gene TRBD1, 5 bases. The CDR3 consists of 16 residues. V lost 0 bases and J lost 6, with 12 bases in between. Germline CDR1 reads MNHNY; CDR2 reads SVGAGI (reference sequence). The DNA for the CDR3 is TGTGCCAGCAGTTACTCGAAGGGGCGCGGTAATTCACCCCTCCACTTT. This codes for CASSYSKGRGNSPLHF.